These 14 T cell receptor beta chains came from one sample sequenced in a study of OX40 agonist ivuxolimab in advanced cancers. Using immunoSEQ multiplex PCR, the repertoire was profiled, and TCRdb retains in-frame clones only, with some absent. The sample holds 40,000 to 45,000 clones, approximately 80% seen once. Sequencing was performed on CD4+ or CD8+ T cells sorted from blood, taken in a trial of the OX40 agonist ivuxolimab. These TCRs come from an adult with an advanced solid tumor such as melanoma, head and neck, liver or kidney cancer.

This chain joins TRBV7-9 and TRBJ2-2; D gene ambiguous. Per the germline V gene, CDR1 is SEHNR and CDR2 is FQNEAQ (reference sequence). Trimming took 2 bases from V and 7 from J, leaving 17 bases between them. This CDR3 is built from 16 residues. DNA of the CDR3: TGTGCCAGCAGCTTACTCGGCAGCTGGGTTTACGGGGAGCTGTTTTTT. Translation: CASSLLGSWVYGELFF.

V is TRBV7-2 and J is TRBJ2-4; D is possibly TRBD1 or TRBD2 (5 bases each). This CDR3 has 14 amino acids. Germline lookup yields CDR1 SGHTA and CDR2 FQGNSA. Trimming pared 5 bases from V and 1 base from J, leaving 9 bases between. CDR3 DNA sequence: TGTGCCAGCAGCACCCGGGGCGCCAAAAACATTCAGTACTTC. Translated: CASSTRGAKNIQYF.

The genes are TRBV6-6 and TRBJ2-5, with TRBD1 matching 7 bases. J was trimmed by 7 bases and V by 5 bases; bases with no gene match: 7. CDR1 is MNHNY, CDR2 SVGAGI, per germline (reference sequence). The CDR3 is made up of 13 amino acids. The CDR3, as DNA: TGTGCCAGCAGTGAGGGGGCCCGGGTGACCCAGTACTTC. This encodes CASSEGARVTQYF.

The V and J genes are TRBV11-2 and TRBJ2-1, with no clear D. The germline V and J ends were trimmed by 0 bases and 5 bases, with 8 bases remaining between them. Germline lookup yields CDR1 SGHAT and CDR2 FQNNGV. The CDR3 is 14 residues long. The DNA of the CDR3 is TGTGCCAGCAGCTTAGAACGGACCAACAATGAGCAGTTCTTC. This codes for CASSLERTNNEQFF.

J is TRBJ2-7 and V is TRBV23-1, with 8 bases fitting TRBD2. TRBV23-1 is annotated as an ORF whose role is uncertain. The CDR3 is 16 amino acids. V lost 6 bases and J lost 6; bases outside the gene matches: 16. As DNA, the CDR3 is TGCGCCAGCAGCCATGGACTAGCAAGCGGTCTGGGCGAGCAGTACTTC. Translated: CASSHGLASGLGEQYF.

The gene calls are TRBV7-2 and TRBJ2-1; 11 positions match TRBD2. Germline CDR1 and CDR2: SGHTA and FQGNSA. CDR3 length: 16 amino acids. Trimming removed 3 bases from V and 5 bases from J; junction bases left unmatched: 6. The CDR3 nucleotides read TGTGCCAGCAGCTTCTACGGGACTAGCGGTAACAATGAGCAGTTCTTC. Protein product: CASSFYGTSGNNEQFF.

The CDR3 protein is CAWSWGGSGRGSYEQYF. The CDR3 DNA follows: TGTGCCTGGAGTTGGGGAGGTAGCGGGAGAGGGTCGTACGAGCAGTACTTC. The chain is built from TRBV30 and TRBJ2-7; 9 positions match TRBD2. The germline CDR1 and CDR2 sequences are GTSNPN and SVGIG (reference sequence). CDR3 length: 17 amino acids. Germline trimming cut 2 bases from V and 4 bases from J; bases unmatched to any gene: 15.

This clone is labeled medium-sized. CDR3 DNA: TGTGCCAGCAGCCGTAGCTCCTATAATTCACCCCTCCACTTT. Amino acids: CASSRSSYNSPLHF. V usage is TRBV14 and J usage is TRBJ1-6; D is undetermined. The CDR3 spans 14 residues. Germline loops: CDR1 SGHDN, CDR2 FVKESK. With 4 bases removed from V and 0 bases from J, the gap between germline ends came to 4 bases.

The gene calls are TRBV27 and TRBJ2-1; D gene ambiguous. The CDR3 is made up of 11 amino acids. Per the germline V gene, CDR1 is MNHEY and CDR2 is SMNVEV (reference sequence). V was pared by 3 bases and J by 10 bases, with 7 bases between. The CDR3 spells CASSLGYEQFF. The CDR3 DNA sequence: TGTGCCAGCAGTTTGGGGTACGAGCAGTTCTTC.

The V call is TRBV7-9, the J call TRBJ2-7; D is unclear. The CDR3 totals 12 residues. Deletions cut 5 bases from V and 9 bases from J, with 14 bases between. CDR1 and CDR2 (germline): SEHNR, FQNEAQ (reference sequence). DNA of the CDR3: TGTGCCAGCAGCACCAACCTATATGGGCAGTACTTC. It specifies CASSTNLYGQYF.

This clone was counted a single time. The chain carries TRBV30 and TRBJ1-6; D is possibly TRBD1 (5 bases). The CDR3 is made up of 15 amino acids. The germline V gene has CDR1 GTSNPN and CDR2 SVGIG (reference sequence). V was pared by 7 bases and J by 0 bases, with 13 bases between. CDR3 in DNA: TGTGCCTTCATGTCGGGGGGCTCCTATAATTCACCCCTCCACTTT. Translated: CAFMSGGSYNSPLHF.

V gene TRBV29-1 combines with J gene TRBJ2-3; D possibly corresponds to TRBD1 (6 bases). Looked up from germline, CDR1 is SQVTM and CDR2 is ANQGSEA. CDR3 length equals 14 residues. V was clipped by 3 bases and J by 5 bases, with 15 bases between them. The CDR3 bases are TGCAGCGTTGATACGACAGGTCGCAGAGATACGCAGTATTTT. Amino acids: CSVDTTGRRDTQYF.

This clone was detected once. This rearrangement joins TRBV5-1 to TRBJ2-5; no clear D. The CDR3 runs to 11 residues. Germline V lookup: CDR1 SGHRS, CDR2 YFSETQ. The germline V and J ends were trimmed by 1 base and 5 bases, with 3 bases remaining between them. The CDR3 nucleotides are TGCGCCAGCAGCTTGAAGGAGACCCAGTACTTC. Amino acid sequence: CASSLKETQYF.

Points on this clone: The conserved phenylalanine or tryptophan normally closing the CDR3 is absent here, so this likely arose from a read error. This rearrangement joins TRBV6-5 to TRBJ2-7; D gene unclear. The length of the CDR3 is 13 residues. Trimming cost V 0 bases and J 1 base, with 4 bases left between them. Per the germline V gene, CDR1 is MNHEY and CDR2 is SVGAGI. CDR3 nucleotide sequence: TGTGCCAGCAGTTACTCCATGTCCTACGAGCAGTACCTC. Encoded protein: CASSYSMSYEQYL.